This TCR beta chain comes out of a study of T cell repertoires in cytomegalovirus infection. In its sample, this clonotype was seen once. Antigen: not known. The germline gene is not matched at one end of the junction; a read error may be the cause. Via MiXCR, TCRdb re-called the reads, giving one row per CDR3 protein. The profile shows about a million distinct CDR3 sequences, roughly a third of them singletons. This CDR3 spans 13 amino acids. The germline V gene has CDR1 SGHNT and CDR2 YENEEA. This clonotype was sampled from a human donor in good health (CMV status not recorded). Some clones in this sample may be carry-over from other donors' samples. V usage is TRBV11-3 and J usage is TRBJ1-2; 9 bases fit TRBD1. Source: cultured CD8+ T cells from PBMCs, taken from culture after CMV antigen stimulation. CDR3 DNA sequence: TGTGCCAGCAGCCGGACAGGGGAGGATGGCTACAGCTTC. Translation gives CASSRTGEDGYSF.